The clone carrying this T cell receptor (beta chain) has just one count. What it binds is unknown. The sample comes from a study of T cell clonotyping in hematopoietic cell transplantation. As for time point: recipient sample about 28 days before transplant, after cytoreduction. Method: immunoSEQ multiplex PCR; TCRdb's copy keeps in-frame clones and lacks some. There are tens of thousands of clones in the sample; 86% occur only once, and 5.5% to 7% lies in the top ten. Germline V gene lookup returns CDR1 SNHLY and CDR2 FYNNEI. V dropped 4 bases and J dropped 3 bases, with 12 bases sitting between them. The CDR3 has 14 amino acids. Whole-study findings and limits: Pathologically expanded recipient clonotypes increased progressively from day 30 to day 180 as diversity fell.

This sample comprised peripheral blood mononuclear cells, obtained before stem cell transplant. The chain is built from TRBV2 and TRBJ1-1; no definite D call. This receptor was obtained from a man aged 60 to 69 with biphenotypic leukemia. Some clones in this sample may be carry-over from other donors' samples. The CDR3 region is CASSGALADTEAFF. The CDR3 DNA reads TGTGCCAGCAGTGGGGCCCTCGCAGACACTGAAGCTTTCTTT.